The 14 T cell receptor beta chains in this list originate from one sample, sequenced in a study of T cells in Graves' hyperthyroidism and ophthalmopathy. The investigators amplified TCR beta CDR3 regions from RNA transcripts. During a first-round RT-PCR of the TCR CDR3, the HTBI primer set was used. TCRdb used MiXCR to reprocess the multiplex PCR reads, holding one entry per CDR3 protein. The sample lists around 700,000 distinct CDR3 sequences; 18% were seen once. The sequenced material came from blood. The receptor source for this set is a woman between 45 and 60 years old with Graves' hyperthyroidism that later progressed to Graves' ophthalmopathy.

As for this clonotype: This may arise from a read error, as a much more abundant clone is one base away. The chain employs TRBV11-1 and TRBJ2-2; D gene unclear. Trimming shortened V by 11 bases and J by 5 bases, and 15 bases separated the two germline ends. There are 13 residues in the CDR3. Germline V gene data show CDR1 as SGHAT and CDR2 as FQDESV (reference sequence). The CDR3 sequence is CAGTNRVTGELFF. The CDR3 DNA reads TGTGCCGGCACCAACCGGGTTACCGGGGAGCTGTTTTTT.

J is TRBJ2-1 and V is TRBV30; 7 bases are a match to TRBD1. CDR3 size: 13 residues. Trimming removed 1 base from V and 9 bases from J; junction bases left unmatched: 6. CDR1 and CDR2 (germline): GTSNPN, SVGIG (reference sequence). The CDR3 loop reads CAWSARGGGEQFF. CDR3 in DNA: TGTGCCTGGAGTGCCCGAGGGGGCGGTGAGCAGTTCTTC.

This clonotype has ten or more counts. The chain employs TRBV20-1 and TRBJ1-5; perhaps TRBD1 as D (5 bases). The germline V and J ends were trimmed by 3 bases and 5 bases, with 11 bases remaining between them. This CDR3 spans 13 amino acids. Germline values: CDR1 DFQATT, CDR2 SNEGSKA (reference sequence). The CDR3 DNA reads TGCAGTGCTAGTTCGGGGGAAGATCAGCCCCAGCATTTT. It yields the protein CSASSGEDQPQHF.

The chain carries TRBV10-3 and TRBJ1-5, with 10 bases matching TRBD1. The V and J ends lost 4 bases and 5 bases, in that order; junction bases with no gene match: 2. The CDR3 runs 14 residues. Germline-derived CDR1 and CDR2 are ENHRY and SYGVKD. The CDR3 loop is CAISAGQGYQPQHF. The DNA for the CDR3 is TGTGCCATCAGTGCGGGACAGGGGTATCAGCCCCAGCATTTT.

The chain couples TRBV7-2 to TRBJ1-5; TRBD1 matches at 8 bases. V shed 5 bases and J 6 bases; nucleotides not matched to a gene: 9. Germline V lookup: CDR1 SGHTA, CDR2 FQGNSA. CDR3 length: 15 amino acids. This CDR3 is CASSPSGGEGQPQHF. CDR3 nucleotide sequence: TGTGCCAGCAGCCCATCAGGGGGCGAGGGTCAGCCCCAGCATTTT.

This clonotype was found many times. The chain combines TRBV6-1 with TRBJ2-2; 7 bases are a match to TRBD1. The CDR3 spans 15 residues. The germline CDR1 and CDR2 sequences are MNHNS and SASEGT. The V segment lost 6 bases and the J segment 3 bases; nucleotides outside the gene matches: 7. CDR3 loop: CASRTQGTDTGELFF. The CDR3 nucleotides read TGTGCCAGCAGGACACAGGGGACGGACACCGGGGAGCTGTTTTTT.

This clonotype was detected only a few times. This rearrangement joins TRBV27 to TRBJ2-3; TRBD1 matches 9 bases. Losses at the gene ends were 7 bases for V and 2 bases for J; bases not matched to a gene: 4. The CDR3 is 14 residues long. CDR1 is MNHEY, CDR2 SMNVEV, per germline (reference sequence). The CDR3 loop is CASNRDRDTDTQYF. Written as DNA, the CDR3 is TGTGCCAGCAACCGGGACAGGGACACAGATACGCAGTATTTT.

In its sample, this clonotype was seen many times. The V call is TRBV4-1, the J call TRBJ2-5, with 8 bases aligning to TRBD2. The CDR3 extends over 17 amino acids. Germline values: CDR1 MGHRA, CDR2 YSYEKL. Trimming cost V 3 bases and J 1 base; bases outside gene matches: 10. CDR3 nucleotide sequence: TGCGCCAGCAGCCAGAGGTCAGCGGGGGAACCCCAAGAGACCCAGTACTTC. Its translation: CASSQRSAGEPQETQYF.

This clonotype was observed a handful of times. The chain joins TRBV19 to TRBJ1-2, with D uncertain. This CDR3 spans 14 amino acids. Trimming pared 7 bases from V and 3 bases from J, leaving 15 bases between. Looked up from germline, CDR1 is LNHDA and CDR2 is SQIVND (reference sequence). CDR3 amino acids: CASKPSGSHYGYTF. CDR3 sequence (DNA): TGTGCCAGTAAACCCTCCGGGTCCCACTATGGCTACACCTTC.

This clonotype was counted a few times. V usage is TRBV5-1 and J usage is TRBJ2-7; 7 bases map to TRBD1. V shed 4 bases and J 7 bases; nucleotides not matched to a gene: 14. The CDR3 has 15 amino acids. Germline V gene lookup returns CDR1 SGHRS and CDR2 YFSETQ. The CDR3 protein is CASSLNPGTVGEQYF. Here the CDR3 DNA reads TGCGCCAGCAGCCTCAACCCCGGGACAGTCGGGGAGCAGTACTTC.

This chain links TRBV12-3 or TRBV12-4 with TRBJ2-3; unclear D gene. The CDR3 is made up of 13 amino acids. V lost 4 bases, J lost 4 bases, and 9 bases lay in between. CDR3 bases: TGTGCCAGCAGTTGGCCAGAGGCAGATACGCAGTATTTT. It yields the protein CASSWPEADTQYF.

The rearrangement uses TRBV29-1 and TRBJ1-2; 10 bases fit TRBD1. The CDR3 is 15 residues long. Trimming at V came to 8 bases and at J to 1 base, leaving 10 bases not matched to a gene. Germline V gives CDR1 SQVTM, CDR2 ANQGSEA. In DNA form, the CDR3 reads TGCAGCCGCCGGACAGGGGGTCGGGATAACTATGGCTACACCTTC. It encodes CSRRTGGRDNYGYTF.

This clonotype was observed at least ten times. The rearrangement joins TRBV2 to TRBJ2-3; D is ambiguous. This CDR3 is built from 15 residues. Trimming removed 0 bases from V and 1 base from J, with 8 bases in between. CDR1 is SNHLY, CDR2 FYNNEI, per germline. DNA for the CDR3: TGTGCCAGCAGTGAAGCGCTAAGCGGCACAGATACGCAGTATTTT. Amino acid sequence: CASSEALSGTDTQYF.

The V and J genes are TRBV7-9 and TRBJ2-5; D gene ambiguous. CDR3 length: 15 amino acids. CDR1 SEHNR and CDR2 FQNEAQ come from the germline V gene (reference sequence). The germline V and J ends were trimmed by 0 bases and 4 bases, with 12 bases remaining between them. The CDR3 sequence is CASSLARLKGETQYF. CDR3 coding DNA: TGTGCCAGCAGCTTAGCCCGATTAAAGGGAGAGACCCAGTACTTC. The full variable domain, rest sourced from reference TRBV7-9 and TRBJ2-5, is DTGVSQNPRHKITKRGQNVTFRCDPISEHNRLYWYRQTLGQGPEFLTYFQNEAQLEKSRLLSDRFSAERPKGSFSTLEIQRTEQGDSAMYLCASSLARLKGETQYFGPGTRLLVL.